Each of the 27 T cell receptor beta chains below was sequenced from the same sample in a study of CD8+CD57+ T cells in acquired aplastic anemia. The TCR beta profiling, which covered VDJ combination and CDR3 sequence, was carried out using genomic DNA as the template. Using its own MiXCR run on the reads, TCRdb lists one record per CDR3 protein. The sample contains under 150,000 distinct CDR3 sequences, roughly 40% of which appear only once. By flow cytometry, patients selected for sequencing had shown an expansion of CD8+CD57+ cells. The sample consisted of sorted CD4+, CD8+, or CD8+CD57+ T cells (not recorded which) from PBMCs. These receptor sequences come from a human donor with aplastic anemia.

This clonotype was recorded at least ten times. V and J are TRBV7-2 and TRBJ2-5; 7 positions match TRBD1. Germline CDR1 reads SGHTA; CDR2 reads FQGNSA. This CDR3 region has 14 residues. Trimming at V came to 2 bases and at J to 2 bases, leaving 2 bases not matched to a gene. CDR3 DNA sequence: TGTGCCAGCAGCTTAAAGGGACAGCAAGAGACCCAGTACTTC. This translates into CASSLKGQQETQYF.

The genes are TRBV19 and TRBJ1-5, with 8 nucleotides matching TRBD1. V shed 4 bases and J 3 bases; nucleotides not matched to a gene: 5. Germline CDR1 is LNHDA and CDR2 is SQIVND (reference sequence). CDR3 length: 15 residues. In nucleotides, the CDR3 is TGTGCCAGTAGTAAACGGACAGGGAACAATCAGCCCCAGCATTTT. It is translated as CASSKRTGNNQPQHF.

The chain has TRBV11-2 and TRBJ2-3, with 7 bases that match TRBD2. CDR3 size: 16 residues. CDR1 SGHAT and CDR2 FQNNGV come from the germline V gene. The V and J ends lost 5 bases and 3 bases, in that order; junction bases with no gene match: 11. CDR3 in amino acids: CASSPNAGVRTDTQYF. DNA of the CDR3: TGTGCCAGCAGCCCGAACGCGGGGGTGAGGACAGATACGCAGTATTTT.

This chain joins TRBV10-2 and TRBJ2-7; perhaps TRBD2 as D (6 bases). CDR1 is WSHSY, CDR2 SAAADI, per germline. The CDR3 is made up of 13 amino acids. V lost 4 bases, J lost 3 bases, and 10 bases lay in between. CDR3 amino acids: CASSGGDLYEQYF. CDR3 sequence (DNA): TGCGCCAGCAGTGGGGGGGACCTCTACGAGCAGTACTTC.

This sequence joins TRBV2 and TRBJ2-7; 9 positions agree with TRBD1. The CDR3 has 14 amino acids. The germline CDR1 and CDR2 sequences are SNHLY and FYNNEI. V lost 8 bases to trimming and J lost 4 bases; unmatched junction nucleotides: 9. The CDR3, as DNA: TGTGCCAGCGGGACGAGACAGGGGGAGTACGAGCAGTACTTC. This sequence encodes CASGTRQGEYEQYF.

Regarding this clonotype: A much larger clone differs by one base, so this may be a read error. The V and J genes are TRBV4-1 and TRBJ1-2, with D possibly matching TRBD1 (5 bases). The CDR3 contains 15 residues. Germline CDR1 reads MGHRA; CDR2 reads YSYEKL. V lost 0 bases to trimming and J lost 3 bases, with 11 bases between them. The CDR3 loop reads CASSQEGGIDYGYTF. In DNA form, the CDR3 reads TGCGCCAGCAGCCAAGAGGGGGGAATTGACTATGGCTACACCTTC.

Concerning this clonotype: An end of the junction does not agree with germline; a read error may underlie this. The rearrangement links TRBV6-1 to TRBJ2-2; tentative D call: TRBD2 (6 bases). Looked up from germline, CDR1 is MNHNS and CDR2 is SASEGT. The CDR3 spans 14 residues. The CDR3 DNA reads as TGTGCCAGCAGTGGGGGAGGACATACCGGGGGGCTGTTTTTT. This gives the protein CASSGGGHTGGLFF.

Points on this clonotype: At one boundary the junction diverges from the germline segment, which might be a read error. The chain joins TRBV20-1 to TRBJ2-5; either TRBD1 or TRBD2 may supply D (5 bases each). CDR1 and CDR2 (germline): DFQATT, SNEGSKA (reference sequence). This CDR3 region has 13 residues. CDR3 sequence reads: CSARGARGETQYF. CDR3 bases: TGCAGCGCTAGAGGTGCGAGGGGAGAGACCCAGTACTTC.

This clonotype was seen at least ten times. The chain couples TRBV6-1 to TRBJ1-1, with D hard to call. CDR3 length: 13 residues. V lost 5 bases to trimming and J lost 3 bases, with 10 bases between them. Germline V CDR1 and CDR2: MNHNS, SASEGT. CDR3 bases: TGTGCCAGCAGTCGGACGGTGGACACTGAAGCTTTCTTT. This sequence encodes CASSRTVDTEAFF.

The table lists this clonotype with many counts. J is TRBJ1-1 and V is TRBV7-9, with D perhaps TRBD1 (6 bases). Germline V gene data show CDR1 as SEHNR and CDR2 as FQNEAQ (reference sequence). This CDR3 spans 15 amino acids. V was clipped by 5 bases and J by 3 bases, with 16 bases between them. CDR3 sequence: CASSPSWGQDTEAFF. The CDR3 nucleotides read TGTGCCAGCAGCCCTTCCTGGGGGCAGGACACTGAAGCTTTCTTT.

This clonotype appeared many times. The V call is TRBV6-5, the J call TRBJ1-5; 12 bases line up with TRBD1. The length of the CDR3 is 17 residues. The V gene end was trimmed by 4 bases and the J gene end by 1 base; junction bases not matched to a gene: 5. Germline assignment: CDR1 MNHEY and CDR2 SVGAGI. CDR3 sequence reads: CASSFTGTGGSNQPQHF. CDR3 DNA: TGTGCCAGCAGTTTCACCGGGACAGGGGGCAGCAATCAGCCCCAGCATTTT.

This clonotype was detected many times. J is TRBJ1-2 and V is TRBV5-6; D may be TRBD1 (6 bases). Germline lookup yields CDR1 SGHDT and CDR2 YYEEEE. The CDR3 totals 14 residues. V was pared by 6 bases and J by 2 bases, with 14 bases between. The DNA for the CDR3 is TGTGCCAGCAACAAGGGCCAGGGGAACTATGGCTACACCTTC. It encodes CASNKGQGNYGYTF.

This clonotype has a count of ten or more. CDR3 nucleotide sequence: TGCAGTGTCAGGGCACCTCACCCCGACTATGGCTACACCTTC. This sequence encodes CSVRAPHPDYGYTF. The chain carries TRBV20-1 and TRBJ1-2; possible D gene TRBD1, 5 bases. The CDR3 loop spans 14 amino acids. The V gene lost 7 bases and the J gene lost 3 bases, with 18 bases spanning the gap. Germline loops: CDR1 DFQATT, CDR2 SNEGSKA (reference sequence).

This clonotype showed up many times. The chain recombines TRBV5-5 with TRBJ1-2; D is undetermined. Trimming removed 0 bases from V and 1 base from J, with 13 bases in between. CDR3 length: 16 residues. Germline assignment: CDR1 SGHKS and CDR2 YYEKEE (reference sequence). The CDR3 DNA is TGTGCCAGCAGCTTGGAATTCGGACGGAATAACTATGGCTACACCTTC. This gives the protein CASSLEFGRNNYGYTF.

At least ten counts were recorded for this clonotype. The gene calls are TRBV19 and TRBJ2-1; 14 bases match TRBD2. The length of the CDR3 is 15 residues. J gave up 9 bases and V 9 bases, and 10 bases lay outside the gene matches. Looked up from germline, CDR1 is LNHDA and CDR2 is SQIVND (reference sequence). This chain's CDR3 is CASDSGLAGGIEQFF. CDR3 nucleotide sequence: TGTGCCAGCGACAGCGGACTAGCGGGGGGTATTGAGCAGTTCTTC. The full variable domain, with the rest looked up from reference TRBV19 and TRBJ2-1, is DGGITQSPKYLFRKEGQNVTLSCEQNLNHDAMYWYRQDPGQGLRLIYYSQIVNDFQKGDIAEGYSVSREKKESFPLTVTSAQKNPTAFYLCASDSGLAGGIEQFFGPGTRLTVL.

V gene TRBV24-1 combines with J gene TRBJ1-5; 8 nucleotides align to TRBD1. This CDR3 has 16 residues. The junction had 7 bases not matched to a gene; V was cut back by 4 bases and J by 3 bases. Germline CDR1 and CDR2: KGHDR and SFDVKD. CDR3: CATSDSQGVANQPQHF. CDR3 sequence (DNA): TGTGCCACCAGTGACTCACAGGGGGTGGCCAATCAGCCCCAGCATTTT.

The CDR3 sequence: CAISESMDYEQYF. The CDR3 DNA reads TGTGCCATCAGTGAGTCGATGGACTACGAGCAGTACTTC. The V gene is TRBV10-3, the J gene TRBJ2-7, with no clear D. Looked up from germline, CDR1 is ENHRY and CDR2 is SYGVKD. The germline V and J ends were trimmed by 0 bases and 3 bases, with 6 bases remaining between them. The CDR3 sequence is 13 residues long.

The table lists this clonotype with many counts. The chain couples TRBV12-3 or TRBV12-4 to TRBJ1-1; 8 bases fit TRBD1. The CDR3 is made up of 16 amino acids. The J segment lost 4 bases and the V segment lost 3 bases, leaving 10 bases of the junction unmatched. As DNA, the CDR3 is TGTGCCAGCAGTTTCGCGACAGGGGCCAAAGGCACTGAAGCTTTCTTT. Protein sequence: CASSFATGAKGTEAFF.

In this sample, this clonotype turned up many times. As DNA, the CDR3 is TGCGCCAGCAGCCGTCAAGCCCAGGGGGAGCTGTTTTTT. Its translation is CASSRQAQGELFF. This chain uses TRBV4-3 with TRBJ2-2; D not resolved. CDR1 and CDR2 (germline): LGHNA, YSLEER. Trimming removed 4 bases from V and 8 bases from J, with 11 bases in between. The CDR3 spans 13 residues.

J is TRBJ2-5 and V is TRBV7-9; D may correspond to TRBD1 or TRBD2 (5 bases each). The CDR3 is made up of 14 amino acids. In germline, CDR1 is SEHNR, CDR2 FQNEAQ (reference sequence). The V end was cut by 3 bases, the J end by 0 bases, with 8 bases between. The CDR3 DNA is TGTGCCAGCAGCTTGGGGGAGTACCAAGAGACCCAGTACTTC. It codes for CASSLGEYQETQYF. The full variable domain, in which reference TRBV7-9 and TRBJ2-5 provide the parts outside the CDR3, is DTGVSQNPRHKITKRGQNVTFRCDPISEHNRLYWYRQTLGQGPEFLTYFQNEAQLEKSRLLSDRFSAERPKGSFSTLEIQRTEQGDSAMYLCASSLGEYQETQYFGPGTRLLVL.

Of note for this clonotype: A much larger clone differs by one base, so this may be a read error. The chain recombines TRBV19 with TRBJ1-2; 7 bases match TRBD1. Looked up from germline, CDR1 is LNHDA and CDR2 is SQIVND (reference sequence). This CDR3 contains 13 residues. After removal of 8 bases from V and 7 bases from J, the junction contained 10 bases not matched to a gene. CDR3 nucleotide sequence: TGTGCCAGTCTCAGGGGGGAAAATGGTGGCTACACCTTC. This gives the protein CASLRGENGGYTF.

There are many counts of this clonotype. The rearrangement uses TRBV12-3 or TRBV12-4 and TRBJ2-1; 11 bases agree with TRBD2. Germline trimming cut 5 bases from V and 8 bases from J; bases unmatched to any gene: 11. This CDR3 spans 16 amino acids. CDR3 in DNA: TGTGCCAGCAGTCGGCAACTAGCGGGGGTCGTTCATGAGCAGTTCTTC. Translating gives CASSRQLAGVVHEQFF.

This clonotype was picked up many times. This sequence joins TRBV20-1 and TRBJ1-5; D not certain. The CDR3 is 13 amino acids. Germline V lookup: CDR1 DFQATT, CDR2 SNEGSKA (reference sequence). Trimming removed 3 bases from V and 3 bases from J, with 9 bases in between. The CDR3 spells CSARGPNNQPQHF. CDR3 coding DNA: TGCAGTGCTAGGGGTCCAAACAATCAGCCCCAGCATTTT.

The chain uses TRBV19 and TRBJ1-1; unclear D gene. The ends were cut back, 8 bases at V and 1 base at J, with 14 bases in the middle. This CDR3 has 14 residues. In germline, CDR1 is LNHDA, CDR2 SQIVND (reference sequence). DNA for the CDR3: TGTGCCAGTGCCAGAGACTGTGCGAACACTGAAGCTTTCTTT. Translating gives CASARDCANTEAFF. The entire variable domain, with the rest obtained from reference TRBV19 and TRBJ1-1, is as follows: DGGITQSPKYLFRKEGQNVTLSCEQNLNHDAMYWYRQDPGQGLRLIYYSQIVNDFQKGDIAEGYSVSREKKESFPLTVTSAQKNPTAFYLCASARDCANTEAFFGQGTRLTVV.

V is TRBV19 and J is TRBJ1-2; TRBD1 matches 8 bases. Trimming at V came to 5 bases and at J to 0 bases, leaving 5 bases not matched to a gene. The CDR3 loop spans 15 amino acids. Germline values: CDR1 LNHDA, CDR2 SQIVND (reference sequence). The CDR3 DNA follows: TGTGCCAGTAGTCCGACAGGGGCCACTAACTATGGCTACACCTTC. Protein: CASSPTGATNYGYTF. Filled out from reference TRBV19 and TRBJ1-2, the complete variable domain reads DGGITQSPKYLFRKEGQNVTLSCEQNLNHDAMYWYRQDPGQGLRLIYYSQIVNDFQKGDIAEGYSVSREKKESFPLTVTSAQKNPTAFYLCASSPTGATNYGYTFGSGTRLTVV.

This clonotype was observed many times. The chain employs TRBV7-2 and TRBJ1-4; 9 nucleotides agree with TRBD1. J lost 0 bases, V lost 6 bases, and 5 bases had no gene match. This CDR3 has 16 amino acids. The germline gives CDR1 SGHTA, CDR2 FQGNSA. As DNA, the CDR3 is TGTGCCAGCAGGTCTACAGGGGGCGCAACTAATGAAAAACTGTTTTTT. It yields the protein CASRSTGGATNEKLFF.

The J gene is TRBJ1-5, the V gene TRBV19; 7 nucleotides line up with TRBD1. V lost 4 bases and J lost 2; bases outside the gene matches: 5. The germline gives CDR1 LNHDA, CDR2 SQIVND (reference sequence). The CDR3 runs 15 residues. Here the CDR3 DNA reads TGTGCCAGTAGTAAAACTGGACAGGGCAATCAGCCCCAGCATTTT. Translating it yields CASSKTGQGNQPQHF.